This TCR beta chain comes out of a study of graft-versus-host responses after intestinal transplantation. Study-level information: Grafts were multivisceral, liver-intestinal, or isolated intestinal. For around three years after anti-thymocyte globulin induction, all recipients took tacrolimus and steroids. Regarding the study as a whole: In patients with graft-donor T cell macrochimerism, allograft graft-versus-host to host-versus-graft clonal ratios were high. Early post-transplant HvG declines were associated with peak circulating GvH clone levels.

As for this clone: The antigen is undetermined.

Measured with immunoSEQ multiplex PCR; TCRdb has only the in-frame clones, and not every one. The sample includes some 90,000 clones, under 95% of them seen just once. The ends were cut back, 7 bases at V and 14 bases at J, with 13 bases in the middle. Germline CDR1 is SNHLY and CDR2 is FYNNEI. CDR3 size: 10 residues. The sequences come from unstimulated CD8+ T cells sorted from spleen or lymph node cells, collected before transplant. The rearrangement uses TRBV2 and TRBJ2-3; D unresolved. The sequence derives from a human donor who was the organ donor for an intestinal transplant. CDR3 coding DNA: TGTGCCAGCATAACATCTTCTTGGTATTTT. Its translation is CASITSSWYF.